The clone carrying this T cell receptor (beta chain) was detected many times. What it binds is unknown. The data were taken from a study of T cells after yellow fever vaccination. Study-wide results and caveats: Faster peaking, at day 5 versus 15, marked a secondary response that was weaker. Contaminants from the bulk population, in the form of abundant clonotypes, could be found in FACS-sorted repertoires. Post-booster repertoires again held most primary-vaccination clones (about 96% CD4, just under 90% CD8).

Generation of TCR cDNA used 5'RACE template switching (which added a universal primer site and UMIs). TCRdb independently ran MiXCR on the 5' RACE reads; one entry per CDR3 protein. The sample carries 150,000 to 200,000 distinct CDR3 sequences, approximately 6.2% recorded once. CDR1 is MGHDK and CDR2 is SYGVNS in the germline V gene. The CDR3 sequence is 13 residues long. The V end lost 8 bases, the J end lost 6 bases, and 16 bases lay between the germline ends. This sample comprised CD4+ T cells sorted from PBMCs, obtained on the day of the first yellow fever vaccination. This receptor was identified in a man younger than 35 who received the YFV17D yellow fever vaccine. The V and J genes are TRBV25-1 and TRBJ1-2, with a tentative D call TRBD1 (6 bases). CDR3 in DNA: TGTGCCAGCGAGGGGGGGACGGGGAATGGCTACACCTTC. This gives the protein CASEGGTGNGYTF.